This T cell receptor (beta chain) came from a study of blood T cell repertoires in COVID-19. CDR1 is SGHRS, CDR2 YFSETQ, per germline. V dropped 5 bases and J dropped 5; count of bases not matched to a gene: 3. This CDR3 is 12 amino acids long. TCRdb keeps only in-frame clones here, not all; method: immunoSEQ multiplex PCR. In the table there are about 270,000 clones, around 90% of which are singletons. The chain uses TRBV5-1 and TRBJ2-5; the match to TRBD2 covers 7 bases. The source of this sequence is a man aged 50 to 60 with acute or convalescent COVID-19. Sequenced input: peripheral blood. The CDR3 coding sequence is TGCGCCAGCAGTCGGGGGGTGGAGACCCAGTACTTC. Amino acid sequence: CASSRGVETQYF.